This passage covers 17 T cell receptor beta chains from one sample sequenced in a study of T cells in women clearing cervical HPV infection (dated by TCRdb to the late 2010s). Receptor libraries were prepared by the immunoSEQ multiplex PCR assay. Here the immuneACCESS table is served through TCRdb, limited to in-frame sequences with V and J called. Missing clones are a known gap in these copies; in checked studies unresolved V genes cover under half, and the rest lacks a known reason. The sample's table lists a count of about 19,000 clones. The leading ten clones occupy 4.5% to 6.5% of the sample. The sample comprised blood buffy coat. These receptors were obtained from a woman aged 18 to 75 with a cervical HPV16 infection that either progressed to CIN3+ or cleared (not recorded which).

About this clone itself: The read stops 3 residues short of the end of the CDR3; the missing end is completed from the germline J gene. The chain employs TRBV7-2 and TRBJ2-4; a weak D match, TRBD1 (6 bases). Between the trimmed V and J ends, which lost 5 bases and 6 bases, there was a span of 14 bases. The CDR3 runs to 14 residues. CDR1 and CDR2 (germline): SGHTA, FQGNSA. The CDR3 region is CASSHTTGLNIQYF. CDR3 DNA (partial): TGTGCCAGCAGCCATACGACAGGTCTAAACATT.

As for this clone: The read terminates 3 residues ahead of where the CDR3 ends, so the germline J gene completes it. The chain employs TRBV6-1 and TRBJ1-5; TRBD1 matches 7 bases. The CDR3 is 16 residues long. Unmatched junction bases numbered 3, after V lost 1 base and J lost 0 bases. Looked up from germline, CDR1 is MNHNS and CDR2 is SASEGT. CDR3 DNA (partial): TGTGCCAGCAGTGAAGGAGGGACAGTTAGCAATCAGCCC. Its translation is CASSEGGTVSNQP. The complete CDR3 reads CASSEGGTVSNQPQHF.

A remark on this clone: The CDR3 end lies 3 residues beyond the end of the read and is filled in from the germline J gene. The V gene is TRBV7-2, the J gene TRBJ2-3; D might be TRBD1 (5 bases). Germline V gives CDR1 SGHTA, CDR2 FQGNSA. This CDR3 comprises 14 residues. Trimming stripped 10 bases from V and 4 bases from J, with 18 bases between. CDR3 DNA (partial): TGTGCCAACAGTTCCCGACAGTTGTCAGATACG. It encodes CANSSRQLSDT. The full-length CDR3 reads as CANSSRQLSDTQYF.

As to this clone: The read comes to an end 3 residues before the CDR3 does, leaving the germline J gene to fill in the end. The V gene is TRBV7-2, the J gene TRBJ2-1; 8 nucleotides line up with TRBD2. The germline CDR1 and CDR2 sequences are SGHTA and FQGNSA. The CDR3 sequence is 15 residues long. The V segment lost 0 bases and the J segment 9 bases; nucleotides outside the gene matches: 7. The sequenced CDR3 bases are TGTGCCAGCAGCTTAGCGGGACTAGGGGCTGGTGAG. This gives the protein CASSLAGLGAGE. The CDR3, in full, reads CASSLAGLGAGEQFF.

About this clone itself: The read ends 3 residues before the CDR3 terminus; that terminus is restored from the germline J gene. This sequence joins TRBV19 and TRBJ1-2, with no clear D. The CDR3 totals 15 residues. Germline CDR1 LNHDA, CDR2 SQIVND (reference sequence). CDR3 sequence reads: CASSMSHSSPTDYTF. The sequenced CDR3 bases are TGTGCCAGTAGTATGAGCCACTCCTCGCCTACCGAC.

The CDR3 loop reads CASSLRTEGINEQFF. The covered CDR3 bases are TGTGCCAGCAGTTTAAGGACAGAAGGGATCAATGAG. This chain connects TRBV28 to TRBJ2-1; D may be TRBD1 (6 bases). The read ends 3 residues shy of where the CDR3 ends; the end is completed using the germline J gene. V lost 2 bases and J lost 6, with 14 bases in between. The germline V gene has CDR1 MDHEN and CDR2 SYDVKM. The CDR3 loop spans 15 amino acids.

Comment on this clone: The sequenced fragment ends 3 residues before the CDR3 boundary, so the rest is inferred from the germline J gene. The chain combines TRBV19 with TRBJ1-2; 10 bases align to TRBD1. With 5 bases clipped from V and 4 bases from J, the junction kept 10 bases outside the gene matches. CDR3 length: 16 amino acids. CDR1 is LNHDA and CDR2 is SQIVND in the germline V gene (reference sequence). This CDR3 is CASSASRTGGLYGYTF. The sequenced CDR3 bases are TGTGCCAGTAGTGCTTCAAGGACAGGGGGGCTCTATGGC.

About this clone itself: Sequencing ends 3 residues short of the CDR3 end; the germline J gene provides the rest. The chain links TRBV19 to TRBJ1-4; TRBD1 is a possible D gene (6 bases). Germline V CDR1 and CDR2: LNHDA, SQIVND (reference sequence). The CDR3 is 13 residues long. V was clipped by 3 bases and J by 10 bases, with 12 bases between them. The CDR3 loop is CASSIDRIGKLFF. The sequenced CDR3 bases are TGTGCCAGTAGTATCGACAGGATTGGAAAA.

Note on this clone: The observed sequence ends 3 residues before the CDR3 terminus, with the missing tail filled in from the germline J gene. This rearrangement joins TRBV4-2 to TRBJ1-4; the D gene is possibly TRBD1 (5 bases). The CDR3 covers 15 residues. V dropped 1 base and J dropped 8 bases, with 14 bases sitting between them. CDR1 is LGHNA, CDR2 YNFKEQ, per germline. The CDR3 loop is CASSQGTTGKEKLFF. The sequenced part of the CDR3 DNA is TGTGCCAGCAGCCAAGGGACAACGGGAAAAGAAAAA.

For this clone: The read ends 3 residues before the CDR3 terminus; that terminus is restored from the germline J gene. This rearrangement joins TRBV7-2 to TRBJ1-2; D not resolved. CDR1 and CDR2 from the germline V gene are SGHTA and FQGNSA. The CDR3 has 13 residues. The CDR3 DNA, read in part, is TGTGCCAGCAGCTCCTGGACTAGCGCCGAC. Protein: CASSSWTSAD. The entire CDR3 reads CASSSWTSADYTF.

A remark on this clone: The DNA ends 3 residues before the CDR3 does, and the rest of the CDR3 is filled in from the germline J gene. The rearrangement joins TRBV20-1 to TRBJ1-2; TRBD1 matches at 9 bases. This CDR3 contains 13 residues. With V trimmed by 3 bases and J by 4 bases, 3 bases remained unmatched. Germline loops: CDR1 DFQATT, CDR2 SNEGSKA (reference sequence). The CDR3 spells CSARDRGSYGYTF. The sequenced CDR3 bases are TGCAGTGCTAGGGACAGGGGTAGCTATGGC.

Worth noting for this clone: The CDR3 end falls 3 residues outside the read, so it is completed with the germline J gene. This chain joins TRBV30 and TRBJ1-2, with D possibly TRBD1 on 5 matching bases. V was shortened by 2 bases and J by 2 bases, with 9 bases between the two germline ends. This CDR3 is 13 amino acids long. Per the germline V gene, CDR1 is GTSNPN and CDR2 is SVGIG (reference sequence). This CDR3 reads CAWSLGGNYGYTF. The DNA read from the CDR3 is TGTGCCTGGAGTTTGGGGGGGAACTATGGC.

Remarks on this clone: The CDR3 end lies 3 residues beyond the end of the read and is filled in from the germline J gene. The V gene is TRBV7-9, the J gene TRBJ2-1; D might be TRBD1 (6 bases). Germline V lookup: CDR1 SEHNR, CDR2 FQNEAQ (reference sequence). With 4 bases removed from V and 7 bases from J, the gap between germline ends came to 11 bases. The CDR3 runs 13 residues. The covered CDR3 bases are TGTGCCAGCAGCTATACAGGGAGTAATGAG. This codes for CASSYTGSNE. The entire CDR3 protein is CASSYTGSNEQFF.

Note on this clone: With the read ending 3 residues before the CDR3 end, the germline J gene is used to fill in that end. The V gene is TRBV6-1, the J gene TRBJ2-7, with no clear D. The germline gives CDR1 MNHNS, CDR2 SASEGT. The CDR3 consists of 15 residues. The germline V and J ends were trimmed by 3 bases and 4 bases, with 16 bases remaining between them. The CDR3: CASSDKGWQEYEQYF. CDR3 DNA, as far as it was read: TGTGCCAGCAGTGATAAGGGTTGGCAAGAATACGAG.

In regard to this clone: The CDR3 goes on 3 residues after the read ends, and that part is filled in from the germline J gene. The chain has TRBV16 and TRBJ2-2, with D perhaps TRBD2 (5 bases). Deletions cut 0 bases from V and 7 bases from J, with 9 bases between. The CDR3 is 14 amino acids. Germline loops: CDR1 KGHSY, CDR2 FQNENV. Incomplete CDR3 DNA: TGTGCCAGCAGCCAATCCGGGGAAGGCGGGGAG. This encodes CASSQSGEGGE. The CDR3 in full is CASSQSGEGGELFF.

This clone is called medium-sized based on its frequency. The CDR3 end falls 3 residues outside the read, so it is completed with the germline J gene. V and J are TRBV5-5 and TRBJ2-3; D remains unclear. The germline V and J ends were trimmed by 1 base and 0 bases, with 6 bases remaining between them. CDR3 length: 14 amino acids. The germline V gene has CDR1 SGHKS and CDR2 YYEKEE (reference sequence). The sequenced part of the CDR3 DNA is TGTGCCAGCAGCTTGTCCCCTAGCACAGATACG. It translates to CASSLSPSTDT. The complete CDR3 sequence is CASSLSPSTDTQYF.

Details on this clone: The observed sequence ends 3 residues before the CDR3 terminus, with the missing tail filled in from the germline J gene. This sequence joins TRBV7-2 and TRBJ2-3, with TRBD1 matching 7 bases. Germline CDR1 is SGHTA and CDR2 is FQGNSA. With 4 bases clipped from V and 7 bases from J, the junction kept 8 bases outside the gene matches. The length of the CDR3 is 14 residues. CDR3 amino acids: CASSSPGTDYTQYF. Partial CDR3 DNA: TGTGCCAGCAGCTCCCCGGGGACAGACTATACG.